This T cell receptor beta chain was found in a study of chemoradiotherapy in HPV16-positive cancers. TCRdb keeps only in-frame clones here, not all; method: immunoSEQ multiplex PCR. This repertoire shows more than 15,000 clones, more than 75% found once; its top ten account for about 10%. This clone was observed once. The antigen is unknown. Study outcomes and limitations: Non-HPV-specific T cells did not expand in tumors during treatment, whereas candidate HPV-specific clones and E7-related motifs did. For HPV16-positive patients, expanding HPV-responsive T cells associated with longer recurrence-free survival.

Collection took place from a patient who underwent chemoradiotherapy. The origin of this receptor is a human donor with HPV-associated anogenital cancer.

This CDR3 reads CASSLQSEAFF. CDR3 DNA sequence: TGTGCCAGCAGCTTACAGAGCGAAGCTTTCTTT. This rearrangement joins TRBV7-8 to TRBJ1-1; no clear D gene. The CDR3 consists of 11 residues. V was clipped by 2 bases and J by 8 bases, with 6 bases between them. Germline V CDR1 and CDR2: SGHVS, FQNEAQ.